A single T cell receptor (beta chain) is shown here with its context. This specimen belongs to a study of T-cell reconstitution after alpha-beta-depleted transplantation in children. TCRbeta library construction was performed incorporating unique molecular identifiers. One entry per CDR3 protein, called by TCRdb with MiXCR from the PCR reads. The sample consists of some 640,000 distinct CDR3 sequences, about 15% of them appearing once. The J segment lost 3 bases and the V segment lost 1 base, leaving 7 bases of the junction unmatched. Germline CDR1 reads SGHRS; CDR2 reads YFSETQ. The CDR3 is made up of 16 amino acids.

The material was PBMCs from the stem cell graft donor, obtained from the stem cell graft. The sequence was obtained from a human donor who donated a stem cell graft to a child with acute myeloid leukemia. V and J are TRBV5-1 and TRBJ2-7; 10 bases line up with TRBD1. CDR3 protein: CASSLFGTGAGYEQYF. The CDR3 DNA follows: TGCGCCAGCAGCTTGTTCGGGACAGGGGCCGGCTACGAGCAGTACTTC.